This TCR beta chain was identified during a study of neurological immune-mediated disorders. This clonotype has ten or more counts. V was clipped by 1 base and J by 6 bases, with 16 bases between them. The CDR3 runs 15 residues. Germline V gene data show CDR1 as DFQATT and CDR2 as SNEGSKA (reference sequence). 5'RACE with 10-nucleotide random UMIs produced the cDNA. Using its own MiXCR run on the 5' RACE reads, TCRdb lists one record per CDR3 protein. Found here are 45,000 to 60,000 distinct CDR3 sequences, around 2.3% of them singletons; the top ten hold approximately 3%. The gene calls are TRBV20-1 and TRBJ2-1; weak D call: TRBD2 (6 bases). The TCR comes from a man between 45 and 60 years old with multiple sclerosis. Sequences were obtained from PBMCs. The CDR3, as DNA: TGCAGTGCTAGAGTACCGGGGGAGGAATTCAATGAGCAGTTCTTC. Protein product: CSARVPGEEFNEQFF.